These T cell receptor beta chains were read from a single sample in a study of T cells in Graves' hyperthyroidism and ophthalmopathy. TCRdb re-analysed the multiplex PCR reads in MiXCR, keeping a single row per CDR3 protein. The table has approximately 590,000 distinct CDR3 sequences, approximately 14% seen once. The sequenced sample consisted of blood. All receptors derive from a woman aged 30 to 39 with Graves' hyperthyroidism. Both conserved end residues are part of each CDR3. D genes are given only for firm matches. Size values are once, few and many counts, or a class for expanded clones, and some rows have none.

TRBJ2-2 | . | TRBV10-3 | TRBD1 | CAISEVGRGPAGELFF | TGTGCCATCAGTGAGGTGGGCAGGGGGCCGGCCGGGGAGCTGTTTTTT
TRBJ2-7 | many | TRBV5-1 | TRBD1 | CASRRDSGREQYF | TGCGCCAGCAGGAGGGACAGCGGTCGGGAGCAGTACTTC
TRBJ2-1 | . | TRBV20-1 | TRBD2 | CSARGIAGGYEQFF | TGCAGTGCTAGGGGGATAGCGGGAGGGTATGAGCAGTTCTTC
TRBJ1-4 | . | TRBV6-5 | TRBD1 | CASSYSMTGGSGGEKLFF | TGTGCCAGCAGTTACTCGATGACAGGGGGAAGTGGGGGGGAAAAACTGTTTTTT
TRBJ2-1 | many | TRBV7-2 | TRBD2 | CASSLNSGSGDEQFF | TGTGCCAGCAGCTTAAATAGCGGGAGCGGGGATGAGCAGTTCTTC
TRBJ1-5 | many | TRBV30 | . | CAWSSSSNQPQHF | TGTGCCTGGAGTAGCTCCAGCAATCAGCCCCAGCATTTT
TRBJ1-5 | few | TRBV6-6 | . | CASSYLSGSNQPQHF | TGTGCCAGCAGTTACCTCTCTGGGAGCAATCAGCCCCAGCATTTT
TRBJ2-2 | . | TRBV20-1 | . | CSARFYTGELFF | TGCAGTGCTAGATTTTACACCGGGGAGCTGTTTTTT
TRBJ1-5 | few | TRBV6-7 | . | CASSETNQPQHF | TGTGCCAGCAGTGAGACAAATCAGCCCCAGCATTTT
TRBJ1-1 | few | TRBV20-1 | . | CSAAPQENTEAFF | TGCAGTGCCGCCCCACAGGAGAACACTGAAGCTTTCTTT
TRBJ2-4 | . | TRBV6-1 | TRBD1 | CASSFTGGRKNIQYF | TGTGCCAGCAGTTTCACAGGGGGCCGTAAAAACATTCAGTACTTC
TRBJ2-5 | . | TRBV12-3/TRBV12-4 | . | CASSRGREAQYF | TGTGCCAGCAGTCGGGGTCGAGAGGCCCAGTACTTC
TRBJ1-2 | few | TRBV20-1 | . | CSATPPGRYGYTF | TGCAGTGCTACGCCCCCCGGGCGCTATGGCTACACCTTC
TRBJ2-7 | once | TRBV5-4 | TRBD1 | CASSGGQGFYEQYF | TGTGCCAGCAGCGGGGGACAGGGTTTCTACGAGCAGTACTTC
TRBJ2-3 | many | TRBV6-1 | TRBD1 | CASGQGVDTQYF | TGTGCCAGCGGGCAGGGGGTGGATACGCAGTATTTT
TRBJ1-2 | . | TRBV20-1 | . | CSARDPTGPYGYTF | TGCAGTGCTAGAGATCCTACAGGGCCCTATGGCTACACCTTC
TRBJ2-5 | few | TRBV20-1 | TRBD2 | CSASTGIGLAVLQYF | TGCAGTGCTAGCACCGGCATCGGACTAGCGGTCCTACAGTACTTC
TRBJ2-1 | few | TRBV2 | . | CASSDWTNNEQFF | TGTGCCAGCAGTGATTGGACAAACAATGAGCAGTTCTTC
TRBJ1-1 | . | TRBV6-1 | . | CASGRQKNTEAFF | TGTGCCAGCGGCCGACAGAAGAACACTGAAGCTTTCTTT
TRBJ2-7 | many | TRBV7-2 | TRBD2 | CASSSSGTVSYEQYF | TGTGCCAGCAGCAGTAGCGGGACGGTTTCCTACGAGCAGTACTTC